The 20 T cell receptor beta chains below all came from one sample that was sequenced in a study of neurological immune-mediated disorders. Each CDR3 protein is one row after TCRdb ran MiXCR on the 5' RACE reads. The sample has 25,000 to 30,000 distinct CDR3 sequences, under 25% seen once. The sequenced sample consisted of CD4+ T cells from blood. Receptors originate from a man aged 50 to 59 with HTLV-1-associated myelopathy (HAM/TSP).

This clonotype has at least ten counts. This sequence joins TRBV20-1 and TRBJ2-1, with 8 bases fitting TRBD2. The CDR3 runs to 14 residues. The germline V gene has CDR1 DFQATT and CDR2 SNEGSKA (reference sequence). The V and J ends lost 6 bases and 8 bases, in that order; junction bases with no gene match: 12. The CDR3 is CSARRSGRIDEQFF. The DNA for the CDR3 is TGCAGTGCCCGCAGGAGCGGGAGAATCGATGAGCAGTTCTTC.

The table lists this clonotype with many counts. The chain joins TRBV7-3 to TRBJ1-5; D is ambiguous. The CDR3 has 13 amino acids. Trimming shortened V by 6 bases and J by 3 bases, and 9 bases separated the two germline ends. The germline gives CDR1 SGHTA, CDR2 FQGTGA. In nucleotides, the CDR3 is TGTGCCAGCAGTCAGGACCACAATCAGCCCCAGCATTTT. This encodes CASSQDHNQPQHF.

Ten or more counts support this clonotype. This sequence joins TRBV5-5 and TRBJ2-1, with 7 bases identical to TRBD1. There are 18 residues in the CDR3. CDR1 is SGHKS and CDR2 is YYEKEE in the germline V gene (reference sequence). The trim removed 0 bases at V and 5 bases at J, leaving 14 bases unmatched. CDR3 loop: CASSLGTGGIPIHNEQFF. As DNA, the CDR3 is TGTGCCAGCAGCTTGGGGACAGGCGGCATCCCTATCCACAATGAGCAGTTCTTC.

The CDR3 sequence: CASSVGVERPGGETQYF. The CDR3 DNA is TGTGCCAGCAGCGTAGGTGTGGAACGGCCAGGTGGGGAGACCCAGTACTTC. The gene calls are TRBV9 and TRBJ2-5; D is unresolved. The CDR3 sequence is 17 residues long. Germline lookup yields CDR1 SGDLS and CDR2 YYNGEE. Trimming pared 0 bases from V and 5 bases from J, leaving 20 bases between.

Many counts were recorded for this clonotype. This chain uses TRBV6-2 or TRBV6-3 with TRBJ2-2; the match to TRBD2 covers 12 bases. Germline assignment: CDR1 MNHEY and CDR2 SVGEGT. The CDR3 spans 18 residues. The J segment lost 7 bases and the V segment lost 4 bases, leaving 13 bases of the junction unmatched. As DNA, the CDR3 is TGTGCCAGCAGTTCCGGGACTAGCGGGCGTTTGAGGGGCGGGGAGCTGTTTTTT. Translated, it gives CASSSGTSGRLRGGELFF.

In its sample, this clonotype was seen many times. The chain recombines TRBV29-1 with TRBJ1-5; D is perhaps TRBD1 (6 bases). The CDR3 has 12 amino acids. V lost 5 bases and J 1 base, leaving 6 bases between the germline ends. In germline, CDR1 is SQVTM, CDR2 ANQGSEA. For the CDR3, the DNA is TGCAGCGTTCAGGGGAGCAATCAGCCCCAGCATTTT. Translation: CSVQGSNQPQHF.

About this clonotype itself: One end of the junction varies from germline; a read error may be responsible. V gene TRBV20-1 combines with J gene TRBJ2-3; D not certain. This CDR3 has 14 amino acids. From germline, CDR1 is DFQATT and CDR2 SNEGSKA (reference sequence). CDR3 coding DNA: TGCAGTTCTAGGGCAGGTCGGGGCACAGATACGCAGTATTTT. Its translation is CSSRAGRGTDTQYF.

This clonotype was counted at least ten times. The chain combines TRBV5-1 with TRBJ2-3; D might be TRBD2 (5 bases). The CDR3 sequence is 14 residues long. Germline V gene sequence: CDR1 SGHRS, CDR2 YFSETQ. Trimming stripped 1 base from V and 8 bases from J, with 14 bases between. DNA of the CDR3: TGCGCCAGCAGCTTGACCGACGATCGGGGTACGCAGTATTTT. Its protein is CASSLTDDRGTQYF. The variable domain in full, with the rest retrieved from reference TRBV5-1 and TRBJ2-3, is KAGVTQTPRYLIKTRGQQVTLSCSPISGHRSVSWYQQTPGQGLQFLFEYFSETQRNKGNFPGRFSGRQFSNSRSEMNVSTLELGDSALYLCASSLTDDRGTQYFGPGTRLTVL.

The CDR3 nucleotides are TGTGCCAGCAGTTACGTGACAGGGGGTTTCAATGAGCAGTTCTTC. Translating gives CASSYVTGGFNEQFF. This chain connects TRBV6-5 to TRBJ2-1, with 9 positions matching TRBD1. This CDR3 has 15 amino acids. The germline CDR1 and CDR2 sequences are MNHEY and SVGAGI. After removal of 2 bases from V and 6 bases from J, the junction contained 5 bases not matched to a gene.

The chain couples TRBV7-2 to TRBJ2-3, with 8 bases lining up with TRBD2. V was clipped by 5 bases and J by 2 bases; unmatched bases: 12. Germline assignment: CDR1 SGHTA and CDR2 FQGNSA. The CDR3 length is 17 residues. CDR3 in DNA: TGTGCCAGCAGCGGACGACTGAGCGGGGGTTCCACAGATACGCAGTATTTT. Translating it yields CASSGRLSGGSTDTQYF.

This clonotype was recorded many times. The CDR3 spells CASSYRRGTEARPQHF. CDR3 in DNA: TGTGCCAGCAGTTATAGAAGGGGGACAGAGGCTCGGCCCCAGCATTTT. The chain links TRBV6-6 to TRBJ1-5; 7 bases align to TRBD1. Per the germline V gene, CDR1 is MNHNY and CDR2 is SVGAGI (reference sequence). This CDR3 comprises 16 residues. J gave up 9 bases and V 3 bases, and 14 bases lay outside the gene matches.

This clonotype was recorded many times. The rearrangement uses TRBV20-1 and TRBJ2-7; D not certain. CDR1 DFQATT and CDR2 SNEGSKA come from the germline V gene (reference sequence). V lost 0 bases and J 7 bases, leaving 7 bases between the germline ends. The CDR3 has 11 residues. CDR3 sequence: CSAREKLEQYF. The CDR3 nucleotides read TGCAGTGCTAGAGAGAAGCTTGAGCAGTACTTC.

This clonotype was counted ten times or more. CDR3: CASNLGSSYNEQFF. The CDR3 coding sequence is TGTGCCAGCAACCTCGGTAGCTCCTACAATGAGCAGTTCTTC. V is TRBV12-3 or TRBV12-4 and J is TRBJ2-1; D is undetermined. This CDR3 is built from 14 residues. Trimming cost V 7 bases and J 0 bases, with 10 bases left between them.

This clonotype was detected many times. The rearrangement joins TRBV7-2 to TRBJ2-1, with TRBD2 matching 8 bases. The germline V gene encodes CDR1 SGHTA and CDR2 FQGNSA. Trimming took 5 bases from V and 0 from J; bases not matched to a gene: 9. The CDR3 totals 17 residues. In DNA form, the CDR3 reads TGTGCCAGCAGCCTTAACAGCGGGGGCCTCTCCTACAATGAGCAGTTCTTC. This codes for CASSLNSGGLSYNEQFF. Looking up the rest from reference TRBV7-2 and TRBJ2-1 gives the full variable domain: GAGVSQSPSNKVTEKGKDVELRCDPISGHTALYWYRQSLGQGLEFLIYFQGNSAPDKSGLPSDRFSAERTGGSVSTLTIQRTQQEDSAVYLCASSLNSGGLSYNEQFFGPGTRLTVL.

This clonotype was observed at least ten times. This sequence joins TRBV7-9 and TRBJ2-1; D possibly corresponds to TRBD2 (6 bases). Germline CDR1 and CDR2: SEHNR and FQNEAQ (reference sequence). This CDR3 has 16 amino acids. V gave up 1 base and J gave up 7 bases, with 17 bases separating them. CDR3 amino acids: CASSLGVAGPQNEQFF. Here the CDR3 DNA reads TGTGCCAGCAGCTTAGGGGTTGCGGGACCTCAAAATGAGCAGTTCTTC.

This clonotype has a count of ten or more. This chain connects TRBV7-6 to TRBJ2-5, with TRBD1 matching 10 bases. The CDR3 runs to 15 residues. The V gene's germline CDR1 is SGHVS and CDR2 FNYEAQ. The J segment lost 5 bases and the V segment lost 6 bases, leaving 9 bases of the junction unmatched. The CDR3 DNA follows: TGTGCCAGCAGTGTGACAGGGGGCGGGGAGGAGACCCAGTACTTC. This translates into CASSVTGGGEETQYF.

This clonotype has a count of ten or more. J is TRBJ2-2 and V is TRBV12-3 or TRBV12-4; the D is unclear. Trimming took 2 bases from V and 1 from J, leaving 8 bases between them. CDR3 length: 15 amino acids. CDR3 in amino acids: CASSLILGNTGELFF. The CDR3 region has the DNA TGTGCCAGCAGTTTAATATTAGGGAACACCGGGGAGCTGTTTTTT.

The CDR3 sequence is CASSDRGPNEKLFF. In DNA, the CDR3 is TGTGCCAGCAGCGACAGGGGTCCTAATGAAAAACTGTTTTTT. The chain has TRBV6-5 and TRBJ1-4; 8 bases are a match to TRBD1. CDR1 MNHEY and CDR2 SVGAGI come from the germline V gene. The trim removed 6 bases at V and 3 bases at J, leaving 3 bases unmatched. CDR3 length equals 14 residues.

This clonotype has a count of ten or more. The rearrangement uses TRBV5-1 and TRBJ2-1, with D maybe TRBD1 (5 bases). CDR1 and CDR2 from the germline V gene are SGHRS and YFSETQ. The CDR3 runs 12 residues. The V end lost 4 bases, the J end lost 6 bases, and 8 bases lay between the germline ends. The CDR3 reads CASSDSGNEQFF. CDR3 nucleotide sequence: TGCGCCAGCAGCGACAGTGGCAATGAGCAGTTCTTC.

This clonotype was seen a few times. The V call is TRBV5-1, the J call TRBJ1-1; D remains ambiguous. V was shortened by 1 base and J by 0 bases, with 7 bases between the two germline ends. Germline V gene sequence: CDR1 SGHRS, CDR2 YFSETQ. The CDR3 is 14 amino acids. Here the CDR3 DNA reads TGCGCCAGCAGCTTGCAGGAATTGAACACTGAAGCTTTCTTT. Translating it yields CASSLQELNTEAFF.